Listed below are T cell receptor beta chains from one sample, sequenced in a study of blood T cell repertoires in COVID-19. Sequenced by immunoSEQ multiplex PCR; TCRdb stores in-frame clones only, minus some. The sample has roughly 110,000 clones, more than 80% seen once. The specimen was peripheral blood. These receptors all come from a woman aged 55-70 years with COVID-19, enrolled during active disease. The CDR3 runs from the conserved cysteine through the conserved F or W. D genes are given only for firm matches. Clone size is not always given. Where it is, it says once, few, many or a class for expanded clones.

D gene: .
J gene: TRBJ1-3
CDR3 length: 14
V gene: TRBV9
clone size: .
CDR3 DNA: TGTGCCAGCAGCGTAGCAGGGACATCGAACACCATATATTTT
CDR3 protein: CASSVAGTSNTIYF

D gene: .
J gene: TRBJ1-6
CDR3 length: 15
V gene: TRBV6-5
clone size: .
CDR3 DNA: TGTGCCAGCAGTTACTCCGGGTCAGCGGGATCACCCCTCCACTTT
CDR3 protein: CASSYSGSAGSPLHF

D gene: .
J gene: TRBJ2-3
CDR3 length: 16
V gene: TRBV11-2
clone size: .
CDR3 DNA: TGTGCCAGCAGCTTACAGGGGCCGGGGAATGGAGATACGCAGTATTTT
CDR3 protein: CASSLQGPGNGDTQYF

D gene: TRBD2
J gene: TRBJ2-1
CDR3 length: 18
V gene: TRBV18
clone size: .
CDR3 DNA: TGTGCCAGCTCACCACCTCCTACTAGCGGGTTCTCCTACAATGAGCAGTTCTTC
CDR3 protein: CASSPPPTSGFSYNEQFF

D gene: .
J gene: TRBJ1-4
CDR3 length: 16
V gene: TRBV27
clone size: .
CDR3 DNA: TGTGCCAGCAGTCCCACCTGGGGAGGGGTTAATGAAAAACTGTTTTTT
CDR3 protein: CASSPTWGGVNEKLFF

D gene: TRBD1
J gene: TRBJ2-1
CDR3 length: 14
V gene: TRBV19
clone size: .
CDR3 DNA: TGTGCCAGTAGTACCCGGACAGGATACAATGAGCAGTTCTTC
CDR3 protein: CASSTRTGYNEQFF

D gene: .
J gene: TRBJ2-7
CDR3 length: 12
V gene: TRBV10-3
clone size: .
CDR3 DNA: TGTGCCATCAGTTCTAAAAGTTACGAGCAGTACTTC
CDR3 protein: CAISSKSYEQYF

D gene: TRBD1
J gene: TRBJ2-1
CDR3 length: 13
V gene: TRBV27
clone size: .
CDR3 DNA: TGTGCCAGCCAGAGGGGGCAATTTGGCGAGCAGTTCTTC
CDR3 protein: CASQRGQFGEQFF

D gene: .
J gene: TRBJ2-3
CDR3 length: 16
V gene: TRBV5-1
clone size: .
CDR3 DNA: TGCGCCAGCGACGCCGGACGAGGGCCCCCCACAGATACGCAGTATTTT
CDR3 protein: CASDAGRGPPTDTQYF

D gene: .
J gene: TRBJ2-3
CDR3 length: 15
V gene: TRBV7-2
clone size: .
CDR3 DNA: TGTGCCAGCATTAAGGGGCGCCAGGGCACAGATACGCAGTATTTT
CDR3 protein: CASIKGRQGTDTQYF

D gene: TRBD1
J gene: TRBJ1-2
CDR3 length: 14
V gene: TRBV19
clone size: .
CDR3 DNA: TGTGCCAGTAGTGTTACAGGGGGACTCTATGGCTACACCTTC
CDR3 protein: CASSVTGGLYGYTF

D gene: .
J gene: TRBJ1-5
CDR3 length: 14
V gene: TRBV27
clone size: .
CDR3 DNA: TGTGCCAGCAGGACTCGCAGTAGCAATCAGCCCCAGCATTTT
CDR3 protein: CASRTRSSNQPQHF

D gene: .
J gene: TRBJ1-1
CDR3 length: 14
V gene: TRBV6-6
clone size: .
CDR3 DNA: TGTGCCAGCAGTTACGCGGGTTCCGACACTGAAGCTTTCTTT
CDR3 protein: CASSYAGSDTEAFF

D gene: TRBD2
J gene: TRBJ2-1
CDR3 length: 20
V gene: TRBV2
clone size: .
CDR3 DNA: TGTGCCAGCAGTCCGGGACTAGCGGGGGGCTTCCAAAGCTCCTACAATGAGCAGTTCTTC
CDR3 protein: CASSPGLAGGFQSSYNEQFF

D gene: .
J gene: TRBJ1-1
CDR3 length: 16
V gene: TRBV28
clone size: few
CDR3 DNA: TGTGCCAGCCCCCCTGGACGGGGATCGGCGAACACTGAAGCTTTCTTT
CDR3 protein: CASPPGRGSANTEAFF

D gene: TRBD1
J gene: TRBJ1-1
CDR3 length: 14
V gene: TRBV6-5
clone size: .
CDR3 DNA: TGTGCCAGCAGTTTGACAGGGCTGGACACTGAAGCTTTCTTT
CDR3 protein: CASSLTGLDTEAFF

D gene: TRBD1
J gene: TRBJ1-1
CDR3 length: 19
V gene: TRBV11-2
clone size: once
CDR3 DNA: TGTGCCAGCAGCTTAGGTTACCGACAGGGGGGCCTCGTTAACACTGAAGCTTTCTTT
CDR3 protein: CASSLGYRQGGLVNTEAFF

D gene: TRBD1
J gene: TRBJ2-7
CDR3 length: 14
V gene: TRBV11-1
clone size: .
CDR3 DNA: TGTGCCAGCAGCTCCAGGACAGGGGCCTACGAGCAGTACTTC
CDR3 protein: CASSSRTGAYEQYF

D gene: .
J gene: TRBJ1-1
CDR3 length: 14
V gene: TRBV3-1/TRBV3-2
clone size: .
CDR3 DNA: TGTGCCGCGAGGCAGGGTATCGAGAACACTGAAGCTTTCTTT
CDR3 protein: CAARQGIENTEAFF

D gene: TRBD1
J gene: TRBJ2-7
CDR3 length: 15
V gene: TRBV18
clone size: .
CDR3 DNA: TGTGCCAGCTCACCACCCGGGACAGGGACCTACGAGCAGTACTTC
CDR3 protein: CASSPPGTGTYEQYF

D gene: TRBD1
J gene: TRBJ1-6
CDR3 length: 15
V gene: TRBV5-6
clone size: .
CDR3 DNA: TGTGCCAGCAGTAGGGACAGCTCCTATAATTCACCCCTCCACTTT
CDR3 protein: CASSRDSSYNSPLHF

D gene: .
J gene: TRBJ2-3
CDR3 length: 14
V gene: TRBV5-4
clone size: .
CDR3 DNA: TGTGCCAGCAGCTTGGTTGAGGAGGGCTCGACGCAGTATTTT
CDR3 protein: CASSLVEEGSTQYF

D gene: .
J gene: TRBJ1-2
CDR3 length: 15
V gene: TRBV18
clone size: .
CDR3 DNA: TGTGCCAGCTCACCAGGGATTTCGGACTCGAATGGCTACACCTTC
CDR3 protein: CASSPGISDSNGYTF

D gene: TRBD1
J gene: TRBJ1-2
CDR3 length: 13
V gene: TRBV5-1
clone size: .
CDR3 DNA: TGCGCCAGCAGCTTGGCCCCAGGGGGTGGCTACACCTTC
CDR3 protein: CASSLAPGGGYTF

D gene: TRBD1
J gene: TRBJ1-4
CDR3 length: 14
V gene: TRBV2
clone size: .
CDR3 DNA: TGTGCCAGCTCCCGGGACAGGGGGAATGAAAAACTGTTTTTT
CDR3 protein: CASSRDRGNEKLFF

D gene: .
J gene: TRBJ1-2
CDR3 length: 14
V gene: TRBV7-2
clone size: .
CDR3 DNA: TGTGCCAGCAGCTTAAGGACAGTGGAAGGTGGCTACACCTTC
CDR3 protein: CASSLRTVEGGYTF

D gene: .
J gene: TRBJ1-3
CDR3 length: 12
V gene: TRBV5-8
clone size: .
CDR3 DNA: TGTGCCAGCAGCCATATCGAGAGCACCATATATTTT
CDR3 protein: CASSHIESTIYF

D gene: .
J gene: TRBJ2-5
CDR3 length: 14
V gene: TRBV18
clone size: .
CDR3 DNA: TGTGCCAGCTCACCGGCTCCGTACCAAGAGACCCAGTACTTC
CDR3 protein: CASSPAPYQETQYF

D gene: TRBD1
J gene: TRBJ1-1
CDR3 length: 13
V gene: TRBV7-3
clone size: .
CDR3 DNA: TGTGCCAGCAGCTTAGCCAGGGGGCGTGAGGCTTTCTTT
CDR3 protein: CASSLARGREAFF